One and the same sample provided the 22 T cell receptor beta chains below, sequenced in a study of T-cell reconstitution after alpha-beta-depleted transplantation in children. This sample's TCRbeta library carried unique molecular identifier barcodes. TCRdb re-analysed the PCR reads in MiXCR, keeping a single row per CDR3 protein. The table has around 200,000 distinct CDR3 sequences, roughly 9% seen once; the top ten hold around 6.2%. The sequencing used PBMCs from the stem cell graft donor, collected from the stem cell graft. These receptors all come from a human donor who donated a stem cell graft to a child with acute lymphoblastic leukemia.

V usage is TRBV7-9 and J usage is TRBJ2-7; 8 bases fit TRBD1. The CDR3 runs to 15 residues. Trimming cost V 6 bases and J 6 bases; bases outside gene matches: 13. CDR1 and CDR2 (germline): SEHNR, FQNEAQ (reference sequence). Here the CDR3 reads CASSLSGGRVGEQYF. The CDR3, as DNA: TGTGCCAGCAGTCTATCAGGGGGCAGAGTAGGCGAGCAGTACTTC.

This clonotype has a handful of counts. The chain has TRBV29-1 and TRBJ2-1, with D unclear. The CDR3 is 13 amino acids. V lost 5 bases to trimming and J lost 7 bases, with 15 bases between them. CDR1 SQVTM and CDR2 ANQGSEA come from the germline V gene. In DNA form, the CDR3 reads TGCAGCGTTTCGCCTTCGATGGCGAATGAGCAGTTCTTC. Amino acids: CSVSPSMANEQFF.

This clonotype occurred many times. This chain connects TRBV15 to TRBJ2-7; D may be TRBD1 (7 bases). Germline assignment: CDR1 LNHNV and CDR2 YYDKDF (reference sequence). This CDR3 contains 15 residues. With 1 base removed from V and 6 bases from J, the gap between germline ends came to 16 bases. Here the CDR3 reads CATSRVTRGASEQYF. The CDR3 nucleotides read TGTGCCACCAGCAGAGTAACCAGGGGGGCCTCCGAGCAGTACTTC.

This clonotype was seen more than once but under ten times. As DNA, the CDR3 is TGTGCCAGCCACAACCCTTTTGAGCGAGATGAAGCTTTCTTT. Encoded protein: CASHNPFERDEAFF. This sequence joins TRBV7-9 and TRBJ1-1; D is ambiguous. Germline CDR1 and CDR2: SEHNR and FQNEAQ (reference sequence). The CDR3 is 14 residues long. V lost 8 bases, J lost 7 bases, and 20 bases lay in between.

In its sample, this clonotype was seen many times. The gene calls are TRBV27 and TRBJ1-2, with TRBD1 matching 7 bases. The CDR3 totals 14 residues. Germline-derived CDR1 and CDR2 are MNHEY and SMNVEV (reference sequence). Trimming cost V 4 bases and J 8 bases; bases outside gene matches: 10. As DNA, the CDR3 is TGTGCCAGCAGTTACATGGGCGGGACAGCAGGCTACACCTTC. It encodes CASSYMGGTAGYTF.

This clonotype was counted between two and nine times. The chain joins TRBV19 to TRBJ1-1; D ambiguous. Germline V gene lookup returns CDR1 LNHDA and CDR2 SQIVND (reference sequence). CDR3 length: 11 amino acids. V lost 3 bases to trimming and J lost 3 bases, with 2 bases between them. The CDR3 nucleotides read TGTGCCAGTAGTATTCACACTGAAGCTTTCTTT. As protein: CASSIHTEAFF.

This clonotype came up many times. The rearrangement links TRBV7-9 to TRBJ2-1, with D uncertain. The CDR3 has 12 amino acids. Trimming removed 5 bases from V and 2 bases from J, with 4 bases in between. Germline loops: CDR1 SEHNR, CDR2 FQNEAQ (reference sequence). The CDR3 region has the DNA TGTGCCAGCAGCCAGGCCTACAATGAGCAGTTCTTC. As protein: CASSQAYNEQFF. The complete variable domain, with remaining parts taken from reference TRBV7-9 and TRBJ2-1, reads DTGVSQNPRHKITKRGQNVTFRCDPISEHNRLYWYRQTLGQGPEFLTYFQNEAQLEKSRLLSDRFSAERPKGSFSTLEIQRTEQGDSAMYLCASSQAYNEQFFGPGTRLTVL.

This clonotype was picked up a small number of times. V and J are TRBV18 and TRBJ2-2; D possibly matches TRBD1 or TRBD2 (5 bases each). Trimming removed 1 base from V and 2 bases from J, with 14 bases in between. Germline V lookup: CDR1 KGHSH, CDR2 LQKENI. This CDR3 comprises 17 residues. CDR3 DNA sequence: TGTGCCAGCTCACCACGCAGCAGCGGACACAACACCGGGGAGCTGTTTTTT. Translating gives CASSPRSSGHNTGELFF.

The chain has TRBV5-1 and TRBJ2-7, with 8 nucleotides matching TRBD1. V lost 0 bases, J lost 4 bases, and 6 bases stayed unmatched. CDR1 and CDR2 from the germline V gene are SGHRS and YFSETQ. The CDR3 consists of 15 residues. CDR3 nucleotides: TGCGCCAGCAGCTTGGGGGGACAGGAAGCTTACGAGCAGTACTTC. Translated: CASSLGGQEAYEQYF.

The chain links TRBV3-1 to TRBJ2-3, with 8 bases that match TRBD2. J lost 2 bases, V lost 4 bases, and 8 bases had no gene match. The CDR3 extends over 16 amino acids. Germline loops: CDR1 LGHDT, CDR2 YNNKEL (reference sequence). Here the CDR3 reads CASSPFSGVATDTQYF. The CDR3 nucleotides read TGTGCCAGCAGCCCGTTTAGCGGGGTCGCCACAGATACGCAGTATTTT.

In its sample, this clonotype was seen a few times. V and J are TRBV5-6 and TRBJ2-3, with D perhaps TRBD2 (6 bases). CDR1 and CDR2 from the germline V gene are SGHDT and YYEEEE. The CDR3 totals 13 residues. V lost 3 bases, J lost 6 bases, and 11 bases lay in between. CDR3 nucleotides: TGTGCCAGCAGCTCCGGGAGTCCGGATACGCAGTATTTT. Protein: CASSSGSPDTQYF.

The count of this clonotype is one. This chain joins TRBV6-5 and TRBJ1-5; 10 bases align to TRBD1. Looked up from germline, CDR1 is MNHEY and CDR2 is SVGAGI. With V trimmed by 3 bases and J by 3 bases, 5 bases remained unmatched. The CDR3 extends over 16 amino acids. The DNA for the CDR3 is TGTGCCAGCAGTTATCCGACAGGGGGCTACAATCAGCCCCAGCATTTT. Translated: CASSYPTGGYNQPQHF.

The rearrangement uses TRBV27 and TRBJ2-3, with 8 nucleotides matching TRBD1. Germline CDR1 MNHEY, CDR2 SMNVEV (reference sequence). The junction had 8 bases not matched to a gene; V was cut back by 8 bases and J by 7 bases. The CDR3 consists of 13 residues. For the CDR3, the DNA is TGTGCCAGCTCCGGGACAGGCAAAAATACGCAGTATTTT. As protein: CASSGTGKNTQYF.

This clonotype was observed many times. The rearrangement links TRBV14 to TRBJ2-7, with 11 nucleotides matching TRBD2. The germline gives CDR1 SGHDN, CDR2 FVKESK. The V and J ends lost 4 bases and 3 bases, in that order; junction bases with no gene match: 2. The CDR3 consists of 14 residues. The CDR3 reads CASSLAGGIYEQYF. CDR3 sequence (DNA): TGTGCCAGCAGCCTAGCGGGGGGGATCTACGAGCAGTACTTC.

The rearrangement links TRBV2 to TRBJ2-7; the D is unclear. V lost 8 bases, J lost 0 bases, and 14 bases lay in between. The CDR3 covers 14 residues. The V gene's germline CDR1 is SNHLY and CDR2 FYNNEI. CDR3 bases: TGTGCCAGCGCCAATGACCCAAGCTCCTACGAGCAGTACTTC. This gives the protein CASANDPSSYEQYF.

This clonotype was seen more than once but under ten times. The chain recombines TRBV7-9 with TRBJ1-4, with D unclear. The CDR3 loop spans 14 amino acids. V was trimmed by 2 bases and J by 7 bases, leaving 11 bases between them. CDR1 and CDR2 (germline): SEHNR, FQNEAQ (reference sequence). The CDR3 nucleotides read TGTGCCAGCAGCTTAAGTCAGGACCTTGAAAAACTGTTTTTT. As protein: CASSLSQDLEKLFF.

The V and J genes are TRBV4-2 and TRBJ2-3, with D perhaps TRBD1 (5 bases). The V and J ends lost 3 bases and 1 base respectively, with 20 bases between them. This CDR3 is built from 18 residues. Germline CDR1 and CDR2: LGHNA and YNFKEQ. Here the CDR3 reads CASSQSNPQVSRTDTQYF. CDR3 nucleotide sequence: TGTGCCAGCAGCCAGTCAAACCCACAGGTATCGCGCACAGATACGCAGTATTTT.

V usage is TRBV20-1 and J usage is TRBJ2-3; 7 positions match TRBD2. CDR3 length equals 14 residues. CDR1 is DFQATT and CDR2 is SNEGSKA in the germline V gene (reference sequence). Germline trimming cut 5 bases from V and 0 bases from J; bases unmatched to any gene: 5. CDR3 amino acids: CSALSGISTDTQYF. The CDR3, as DNA: TGCAGTGCTTTAAGCGGGATCAGCACAGATACGCAGTATTTT.

A few counts support this clonotype. The J gene is TRBJ1-1, the V gene TRBV18; perhaps TRBD1 as D (5 bases). CDR1 KGHSH and CDR2 LQKENI come from the germline V gene. The CDR3 has 14 residues. V lost 4 bases and J 5 bases, leaving 14 bases between the germline ends. DNA for the CDR3: TGTGCCAGCTCACAACAAGCCAGGGAGACTGAAGCTTTCTTT. Its protein is CASSQQARETEAFF.

There are many counts of this clonotype. V is TRBV6-2 or TRBV6-3 and J is TRBJ2-7, with 11 bases matching TRBD1. Trimming cost V 5 bases and J 2 bases; bases outside gene matches: 11. Germline loops: CDR1 MNHEY, CDR2 SVGEGT. CDR3 size: 17 residues. In DNA form, the CDR3 reads TGTGCCAGCAGTGACCTCCCACCGGGACAGGGGGCCTACGAGCAGTACTTC. This gives the protein CASSDLPPGQGAYEQYF.

This rearrangement joins TRBV27 to TRBJ1-2; D possibly corresponds to TRBD1 (5 bases). The V gene lost 7 bases and the J gene lost 8 bases, with 23 bases spanning the gap. The CDR3 spans 15 residues. Germline V CDR1 and CDR2: MNHEY, SMNVEV (reference sequence). The CDR3 bases are TGTGCCAGCACCCTAGGAACGGGACTCAACTCGGGCTACACCTTC. It yields the protein CASTLGTGLNSGYTF.

V gene TRBV7-9 combines with J gene TRBJ2-3, with TRBD2 matching 10 bases. The length of the CDR3 is 17 residues. CDR1 is SEHNR and CDR2 is FQNEAQ in the germline V gene (reference sequence). V was pared by 5 bases and J by 2 bases, with 10 bases of the junction left unmatched. This chain's CDR3 is CASSDLAGGISTDTQYF. CDR3 sequence (DNA): TGTGCCAGCAGCGACTTAGCGGGGGGCATCTCCACAGATACGCAGTATTTT.